The clone carrying this TCR beta chain was detected once. Profiling relied on immunoSEQ multiplex PCR, and the TCRdb table lists in-frame clones only, not all of them. The table records 270,000 or so clones, approximately 84% of them present only once. The entry originates in a study of blood T cell repertoires in COVID-19. At the level of the study: Sources were T cells, B-cell-depleted T cells, or PBMCs; the material itself was cDNA or gDNA.

This CDR3 comprises 14 residues. With 6 bases clipped from V and 6 bases from J, the junction kept 7 bases outside the gene matches. The germline CDR1 and CDR2 sequences are SNHLY and FYNNEI. The clonotype originates from a woman between 45 and 65 years old who had been exposed to COVID-19. This sequence joins TRBV2 and TRBJ1-5, with 8 bases fitting TRBD1. The sample comprised PBMCs or T cells enriched from blood (not recorded which). CDR3 residues: CASSDRGRFQPQHF. The CDR3 DNA sequence: TGTGCCAGCAGCGACAGGGGTAGATTTCAGCCCCAGCATTTT.